This T cell receptor (beta chain) is from a study of cytomegalovirus exposure and HLA in healthy donors. Across the whole study: Around 87 million unique TCRs, all from HLA-typed donors, were included in an early release of the data.

Study observations and caveats: The study flagged about 150 TCR beta chains as cytomegalovirus-associated. With later analysis, a missense DCLRE1C variant became linked to TCR beta V- and J-gene trimming.

This clone was counted once. Its antigen is as yet unknown. Amplification used 60 Vbeta primers and 13 Jbeta primers. The method was immunoSEQ multiplex PCR; TCRdb's version includes in-frame clones alone and lacks a portion of them. The profile covers over 120,000 clones, with approximately 82% appearing a single time and less than 1.5% taken by the ten largest. The germline gives CDR1 LNHDA, CDR2 SQIVND (reference sequence). The CDR3 is made up of 16 amino acids. V dropped 5 bases and J dropped 4; count of bases not matched to a gene: 9. The chain joins TRBV19 to TRBJ1-3; 9 bases map to TRBD1. The sequence was collected from a man in his thirties or forties in good health and CMV-seropositive. Sequencing was done on a sample of PBMCs. The CDR3: CASSPTQGAAGNTIYF. The CDR3 region has the DNA TGTGCCAGTAGTCCCACACAGGGGGCCGCCGGAAACACCATATATTTT.